The entry below describes one T cell receptor (beta chain). As yet, its antigen is unknown. Unique molecular identifiers were carried by the TCR beta cDNA libraries. About 500,000 cDNA molecules were obtained per 1 to 10 million input T cells. TCRdb reprocessed the PCR reads with MiXCR, giving one entry per CDR3 protein. Of about 770,000 distinct CDR3 sequences listed, 40% to 55% are singletons. The sample is drawn from a study of post-analysis software for immune sequencing data. As for the study in general: Recorded subtypes: relapsing-remitting, secondary progressive, progressive-relapsing; some patients unannotated. Study-level results: Samples prepared in the same batch strongly co-clustered by F measure. Among multiple sclerosis patients, normalized Chao1 diversity was significantly below that of controls. TRBV5-6, TRBV5-1 and TRBV20-1 belonged to a set of roughly 5 TRBV segments that were more frequent in patients than controls.

V was trimmed by 1 base and J by 2 bases, leaving 9 bases between them. Germline CDR1 is SQVTM and CDR2 is ANQGSEA. The CDR3 is made up of 14 amino acids. The rearrangement joins TRBV29-1 to TRBJ2-4, with D possibly matching TRBD1 (5 bases). The sequence came from a girl aged 10-17 years with multiple sclerosis. Sequencing used blood. The DNA for the CDR3 is TGCAGCGTTGAAGGGGGCGAGACCAAAAACATTCAGTACTTC. Protein sequence: CSVEGGETKNIQYF. Variable domain in full (rest from reference TRBV29-1 and TRBJ2-4): SAVISQKPSRDICQRGTSLTIQCQVDSQVTMMFWYRQQPGQSLTLIATANQGSEATYESGFVIDKFPISRPNLTFSTLTVSNMSPEDSSIYLCSVEGGETKNIQYFGAGTRLSVL.